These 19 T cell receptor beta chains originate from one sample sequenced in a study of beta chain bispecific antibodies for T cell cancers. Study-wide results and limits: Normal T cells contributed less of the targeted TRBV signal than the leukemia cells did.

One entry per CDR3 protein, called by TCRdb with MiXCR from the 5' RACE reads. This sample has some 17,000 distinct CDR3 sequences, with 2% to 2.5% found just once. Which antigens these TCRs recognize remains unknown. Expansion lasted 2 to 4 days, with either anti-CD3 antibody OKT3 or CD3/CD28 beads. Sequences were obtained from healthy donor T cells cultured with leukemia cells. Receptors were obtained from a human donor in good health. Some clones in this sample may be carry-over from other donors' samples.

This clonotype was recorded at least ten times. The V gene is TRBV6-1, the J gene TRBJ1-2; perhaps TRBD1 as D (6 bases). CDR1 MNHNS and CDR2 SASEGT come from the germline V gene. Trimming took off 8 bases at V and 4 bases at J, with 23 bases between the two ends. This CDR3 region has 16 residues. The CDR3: CASARGRPNVLYGYTF. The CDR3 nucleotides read TGTGCCAGCGCCAGGGGAAGACCAAACGTCCTCTATGGCTACACCTTC.

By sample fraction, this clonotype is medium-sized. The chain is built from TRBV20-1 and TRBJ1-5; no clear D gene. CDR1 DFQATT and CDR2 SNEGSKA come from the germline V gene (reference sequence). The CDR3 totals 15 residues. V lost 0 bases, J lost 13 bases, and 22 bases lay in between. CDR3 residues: CSARDERQRIIGQHF. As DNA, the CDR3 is TGCAGTGCTAGAGATGAGCGGCAGAGAATTATAGGGCAGCATTTT.

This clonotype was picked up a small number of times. In DNA, the CDR3 is TGTGCCAGCAGCTTGGGTTACGGGGGCGGCACTGAAAAACTGTTTTTT. It codes for CASSLGYGGGTEKLFF. The genes are TRBV5-4 and TRBJ1-4, with TRBD1 as a possible D gene (6 bases). The germline V gene encodes CDR1 SGHNT and CDR2 YYREEE (reference sequence). V lost 0 bases to trimming and J lost 7 bases, with 16 bases between them. The CDR3 is 16 residues long.

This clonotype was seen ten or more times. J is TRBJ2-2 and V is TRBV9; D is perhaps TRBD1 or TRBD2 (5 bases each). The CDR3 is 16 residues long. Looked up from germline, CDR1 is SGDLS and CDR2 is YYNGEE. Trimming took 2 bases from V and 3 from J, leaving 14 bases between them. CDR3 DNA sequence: TGTGCCAGCAGCGTGACCGGGACCGCCTACACCGGGGAGCTGTTTTTT. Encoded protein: CASSVTGTAYTGELFF.

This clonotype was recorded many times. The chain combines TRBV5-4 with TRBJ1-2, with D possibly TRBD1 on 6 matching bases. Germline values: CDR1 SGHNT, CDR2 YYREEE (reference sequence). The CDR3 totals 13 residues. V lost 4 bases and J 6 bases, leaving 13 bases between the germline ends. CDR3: CASSIQGANGYTF. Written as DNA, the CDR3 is TGTGCCAGCAGCATACAGGGCGCTAATGGCTACACCTTC.

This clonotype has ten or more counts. As DNA, the CDR3 is TGTGCCAGCAGTTTCGGGCATACAGGGCGGGGTCAGCCCCAGCATTTT. Translated: CASSFGHTGRGQPQHF. The chain links TRBV12-3 or TRBV12-4 to TRBJ1-5; weak D call: TRBD1 (6 bases). V shed 3 bases and J shed 6 bases, with 18 bases lying between them. CDR3 size: 16 residues.

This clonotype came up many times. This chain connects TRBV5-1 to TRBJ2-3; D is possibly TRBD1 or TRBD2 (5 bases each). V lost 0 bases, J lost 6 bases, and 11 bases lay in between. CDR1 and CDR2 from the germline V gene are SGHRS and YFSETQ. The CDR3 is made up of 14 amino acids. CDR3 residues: CASSLEGRGDTQYF. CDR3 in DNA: TGCGCCAGCAGCTTGGAGGGGAGAGGGGATACGCAGTATTTT.

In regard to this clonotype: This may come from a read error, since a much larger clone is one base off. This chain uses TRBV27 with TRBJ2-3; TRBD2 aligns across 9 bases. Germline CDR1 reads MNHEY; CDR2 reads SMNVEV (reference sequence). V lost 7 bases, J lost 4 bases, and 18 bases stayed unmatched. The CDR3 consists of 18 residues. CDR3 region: CASIPRRLLAGFADTQYF. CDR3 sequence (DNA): TGTGCCAGCATCCCCCGCCGGCTGCTAGCGGGGTTTGCAGATACGCAGTATTTT.

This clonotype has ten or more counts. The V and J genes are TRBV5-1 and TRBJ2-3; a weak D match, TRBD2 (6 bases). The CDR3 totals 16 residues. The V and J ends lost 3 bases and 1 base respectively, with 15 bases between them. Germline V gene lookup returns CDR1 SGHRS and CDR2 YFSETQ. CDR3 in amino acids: CASSSGTWEGTDTQYF. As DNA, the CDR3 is TGCGCCAGCAGCTCCGGGACTTGGGAAGGCACAGATACGCAGTATTTT.

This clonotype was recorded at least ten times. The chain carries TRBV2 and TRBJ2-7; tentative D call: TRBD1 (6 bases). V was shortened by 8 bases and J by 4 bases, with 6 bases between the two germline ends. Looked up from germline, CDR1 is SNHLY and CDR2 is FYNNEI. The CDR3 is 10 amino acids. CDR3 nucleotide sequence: TGTGCCAGCGGACAGTACGAGCAGTACTTC. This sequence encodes CASGQYEQYF. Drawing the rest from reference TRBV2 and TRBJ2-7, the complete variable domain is EPEVTQTPSHQVTQMGQEVILRCVPISNHLYFYWYRQILGQKVEFLVSFYNNEISEKSEIFDDQFSVERPDGSNFTLKIRSTKLEDSAMYFCASGQYEQYFGPGTRLTVT.

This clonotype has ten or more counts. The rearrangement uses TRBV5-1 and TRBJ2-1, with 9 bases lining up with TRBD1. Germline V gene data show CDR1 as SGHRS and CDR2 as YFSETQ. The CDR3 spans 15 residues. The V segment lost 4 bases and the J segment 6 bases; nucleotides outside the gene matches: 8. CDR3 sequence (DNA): TGCGCCAGCAGCCAACTGACAGGGGGGCCCAATGAGCAGTTCTTC. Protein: CASSQLTGGPNEQFF.

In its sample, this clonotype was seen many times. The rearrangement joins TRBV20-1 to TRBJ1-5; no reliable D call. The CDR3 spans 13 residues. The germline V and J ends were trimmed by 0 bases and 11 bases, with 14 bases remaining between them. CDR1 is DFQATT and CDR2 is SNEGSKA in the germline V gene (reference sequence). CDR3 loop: CSARDSLLKAQHF. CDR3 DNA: TGCAGTGCTAGAGATTCCCTTCTCAAGGCCCAGCATTTT.

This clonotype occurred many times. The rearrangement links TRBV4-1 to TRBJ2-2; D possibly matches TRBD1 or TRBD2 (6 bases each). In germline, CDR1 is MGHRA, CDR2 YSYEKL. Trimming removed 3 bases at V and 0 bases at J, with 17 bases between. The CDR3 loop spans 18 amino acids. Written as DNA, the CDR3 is TGCGCCAGCAGCCACCTTCCCGGGGGCCTTTCGAACACCGGGGAGCTGTTTTTT. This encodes CASSHLPGGLSNTGELFF.

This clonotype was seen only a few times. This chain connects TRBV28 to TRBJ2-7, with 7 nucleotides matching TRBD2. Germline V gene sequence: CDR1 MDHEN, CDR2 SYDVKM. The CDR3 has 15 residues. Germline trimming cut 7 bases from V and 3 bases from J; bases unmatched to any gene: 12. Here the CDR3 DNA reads TGTGCCAGCAACCCGGGAGGACCAGCGTTCTACGAGCAGTACTTC. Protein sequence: CASNPGGPAFYEQYF.

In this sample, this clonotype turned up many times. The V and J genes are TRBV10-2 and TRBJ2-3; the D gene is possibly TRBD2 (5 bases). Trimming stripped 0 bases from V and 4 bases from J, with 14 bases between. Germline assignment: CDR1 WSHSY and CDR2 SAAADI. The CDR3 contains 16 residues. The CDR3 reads CASSESGSRGADTQYF. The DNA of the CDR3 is TGCGCCAGCAGTGAGTCTGGATCCCGGGGAGCAGATACGCAGTATTTT.

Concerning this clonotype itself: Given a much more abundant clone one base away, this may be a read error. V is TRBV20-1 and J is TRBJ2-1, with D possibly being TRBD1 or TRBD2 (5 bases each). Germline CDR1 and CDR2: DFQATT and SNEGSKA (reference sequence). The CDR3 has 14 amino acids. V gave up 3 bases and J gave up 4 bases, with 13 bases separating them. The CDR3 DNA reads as TGCAGTGCTAGTGGTGAGAGGGGTTACAATGAGCAGTTCTTC. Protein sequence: CSASGERGYNEQFF.

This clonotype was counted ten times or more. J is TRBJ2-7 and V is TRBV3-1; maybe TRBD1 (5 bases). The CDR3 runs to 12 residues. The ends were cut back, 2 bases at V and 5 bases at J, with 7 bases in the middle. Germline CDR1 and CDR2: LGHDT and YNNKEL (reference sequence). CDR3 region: CASSQSGNEQYF. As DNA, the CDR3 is TGTGCCAGCAGCCAATCAGGGAACGAGCAGTACTTC.

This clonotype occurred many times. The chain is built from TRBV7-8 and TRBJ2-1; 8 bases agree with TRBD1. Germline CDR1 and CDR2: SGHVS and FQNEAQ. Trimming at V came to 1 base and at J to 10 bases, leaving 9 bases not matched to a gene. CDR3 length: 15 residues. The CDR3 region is CASSLGAGGLEEQFF. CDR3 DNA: TGTGCCAGCAGCTTAGGGGCAGGGGGCCTGGAGGAGCAGTTCTTC.

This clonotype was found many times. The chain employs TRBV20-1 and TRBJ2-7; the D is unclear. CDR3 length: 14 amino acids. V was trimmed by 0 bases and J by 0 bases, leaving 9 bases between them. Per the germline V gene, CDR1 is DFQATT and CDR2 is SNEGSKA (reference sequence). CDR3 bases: TGCAGTGCTAGAGATGATCTCTCCTCCTACGAGCAGTACTTC. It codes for CSARDDLSSYEQYF.